This TCR beta chain is drawn from a study of blood T cell repertoires in COVID-19. The overall study: Some COVID-19 samples were acute and others convalescent; all came from the United States, Italy and Spain. Sources were T cells, B-cell-depleted T cells, or PBMCs; the material itself was cDNA or gDNA.

Germline assignment: CDR1 LGHNA and CDR2 YSLEER. The CDR3 runs to 17 residues. Trimming removed 4 bases from V and 6 bases from J; junction bases left unmatched: 13. Study processing details: Amplification with reference gene primers provided the estimates of nucleated cell counts. Sequenced by immunoSEQ multiplex PCR; TCRdb stores in-frame clones only, minus some. V, J and clone size are those of that table, while D and trimming were read from the DNA. The sample carries over 150,000 clones, about 82% recorded once. Source material: peripheral blood. The clonotype comes from a man aged 45-60 years with active or convalescent COVID-19. This sequence joins TRBV4-3 and TRBJ2-2; 8 bases match TRBD1. The CDR3 DNA reads as TGCGCCAGCAGCCGCTATCTTGGACAGGGTACCCCCGGGGAGCTGTTTTTT. It yields the protein CASSRYLGQGTPGELFF.